This T cell receptor beta chain was profiled in a study of shared clonotypes between healthy human individuals. The overall study: CD4 naive and memory got three plates each, CD8 naive two, CD8 memory one. Study-level findings and limits: An effect of sequencing depth on clonotype sharing among donors was expected.

Details on this clone: What it binds is unknown.

Measured with immunoSEQ multiplex PCR; TCRdb has only the in-frame clones, and not every one. The sample comprises about 2.3 million clones, around 92% of which are singletons, and 0.37% rests with the top ten. Germline V gene sequence: CDR1 MRHNA, CDR2 SNTAGT. Trimming cost V 6 bases and J 5 bases; bases outside gene matches: 6. This CDR3 has 15 residues. The chain combines TRBV6-4 with TRBJ2-1; TRBD1 matches 11 bases. Material for sequencing was naive CD4+ T cells from PBMCs. Described subset: CD45RA+ positively selected. The clonotype was recovered from a man younger than 30 in good health. Some clones in this sample may be carry-over from other donors' samples. CDR3 loop: CASRPRDRGNNEQFF. The CDR3 DNA reads TGTGCCAGCAGACCCCGGGACAGGGGGAACAATGAGCAGTTCTTC.